The text below deals with one T cell receptor beta chain. Patients at the Seattle site were enrolled during active infection and followed longitudinally. This entry belongs to a study of blood T cell repertoires in COVID-19. Background on the study: COVID-19 samples, acute and convalescent, were from the United States, Italy and Spain. PBMCs, B-cell-depleted T cells, or T cells provided the cDNA or gDNA that made up the material.

This CDR3 has 14 residues. With 0 bases removed from V and 4 bases from J, the gap between germline ends came to 9 bases. Germline V gene data show CDR1 as SGHRS and CDR2 as YFSETQ. Original processing notes: Nucleated cell counts were estimated from reference gene primer amplification. Here immunoSEQ multiplex PCR was the method, and the copy in TCRdb shows in-frame clones only, minus some. D and trimming come from the DNA, and the V and J calls and clone size come from that table. The table lists 95,000 to 150,000 clones, roughly 92% of them singletons. The sequenced sample consisted of peripheral blood. The source of this sequence is a man aged 45-60 years with COVID-19, enrolled during active disease. V is TRBV5-1 and J is TRBJ2-3; D possibly corresponds to TRBD1 (6 bases). CDR3 protein: CASSLAQGSDTQYF. The CDR3 DNA reads as TGCGCCAGCAGCTTGGCACAGGGTTCAGATACGCAGTATTTT.